This TCR beta chain was found in a study of cytomegalovirus exposure and HLA in healthy donors. Study summary: A previous analysis identified 95 million to 140 million unique TCR beta sequences derived from some 200 million T cells.

Absent from the records is this donor's CMV serostatus. Both 60 Vbeta primers and 13 Jbeta primers went into the PCR. Method: immunoSEQ multiplex PCR; TCRdb's copy keeps in-frame clones and lacks some. This sample has about 150,000 clones, with around 75% found just once. Sequences were obtained from PBMCs. The TCR comes from a human donor in good health.

The CDR3 here is CASRPYGNTEAFF. The CDR3 coding sequence is TGTGCCAGCAGACCTTACGGGAACACTGAAGCTTTCTTT. V is TRBV6-5 and J is TRBJ1-1; no clear D. V lost 6 bases to trimming and J lost 1 base, with 9 bases between them. There are 13 residues in the CDR3. Germline lookup yields CDR1 MNHEY and CDR2 SVGAGI.